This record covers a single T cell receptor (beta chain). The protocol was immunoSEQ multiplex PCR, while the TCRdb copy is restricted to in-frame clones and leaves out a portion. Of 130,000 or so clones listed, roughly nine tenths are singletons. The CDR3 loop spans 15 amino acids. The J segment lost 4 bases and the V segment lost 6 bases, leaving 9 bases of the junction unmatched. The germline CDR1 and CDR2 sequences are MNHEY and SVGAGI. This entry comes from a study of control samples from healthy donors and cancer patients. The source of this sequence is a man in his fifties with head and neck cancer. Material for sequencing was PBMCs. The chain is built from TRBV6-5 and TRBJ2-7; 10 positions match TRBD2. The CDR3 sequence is CASSTGASGSYEQYF. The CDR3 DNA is TGTGCCAGCAGCACTGGGGCTAGCGGGAGTTACGAGCAGTACTTC.